Below are 3 T cell receptor beta chains sequenced from a single sample in a study of T cell changes during pregnancy in multiple sclerosis. Here immunoSEQ multiplex PCR was the method, and the copy in TCRdb shows in-frame clones only, minus some. This sample yields approximately 65,000 clones, of which 80% to 95% are seen a single time; less than 4% belongs to the top ten. Specimen: CD8+ T cells from peripheral blood mononuclear cells, collected in the third trimester of pregnancy. These receptors came from a female donor in good health, enrolled as a control in a pregnancy study.

The chain combines TRBV7-3 with TRBJ2-1, with TRBD2 matching over 9 bases. This CDR3 contains 15 residues. J gave up 10 bases and V 2 bases, and 9 bases lay outside the gene matches. Germline CDR1 reads SGHTA; CDR2 reads FQGTGA. The CDR3 sequence is CASSLGGGAQPEQFF. CDR3 sequence (DNA): TGTGCCAGCAGCTTAGGCGGGGGGGCCCAACCCGAGCAGTTCTTC.

The chain has TRBV30 and TRBJ1-2; 9 positions agree with TRBD1. The CDR3 has 13 residues. V lost 1 base and J lost 6; bases outside the gene matches: 3. Germline values: CDR1 GTSNPN, CDR2 SVGIG (reference sequence). In nucleotides, the CDR3 is TGTGCCTGGAGTGCCGGACAGGGGAATGGCTACACCTTC. Its translation is CAWSAGQGNGYTF.

V usage is TRBV10-3 and J usage is TRBJ1-2, with TRBD1 matching over 9 bases. V lost 6 bases and J lost 8; bases outside the gene matches: 19. Germline V gene data show CDR1 as ENHRY and CDR2 as SYGVKD. This CDR3 has 17 amino acids. CDR3 amino acids: CAISLGPTGGIERGYTF. CDR3 bases: TGTGCCATCAGCCTTGGTCCGACAGGGGGGATCGAAAGGGGCTACACCTTC.